The present TCR beta chain was sequenced within a study of T cells in Graves' hyperthyroidism and ophthalmopathy. This CDR3 region has 13 residues. The V and J ends lost 5 bases and 5 bases respectively, with 10 bases between them. Germline CDR1 and CDR2: SGHVS and FQNEAQ. Study observations and caveats: Blood also carried most thyroid clonotypes expanded above 0.001. Classification by a 13 V-J model distinguished ophthalmopathy from stable hyperthyroidism.

The diagnostic basis comprised clinical symptoms, serum thyroxine and TRAb, thyroid ultrasound and orbital computed tomography. This clonotype has at least ten counts. Its antigen is as yet unknown. The CDR3 regions of TCR beta were amplified from RNA transcripts. HTBI primers were the set used in a first-round RT-PCR of the TCR CDR3. MiXCR, applied by TCRdb to the multiplex PCR reads, yields one record per CDR3 protein. The sample carries 400,000 to 600,000 distinct CDR3 sequences, around 20% recorded once. Sequenced sample: blood. The clonotype was recovered from a young man with Graves' hyperthyroidism. The rearrangement uses TRBV7-8 and TRBJ1-3, with unresolved D. The CDR3 bases are TGTGCCAGCAGCGGCCTATCTAGAAACACCATATATTTT. Its translation is CASSGLSRNTIYF. The full variable domain, its missing parts supplied by reference TRBV7-8 and TRBJ1-3, is GAGVSQSPRYKVAKRGQDVALRCDPISGHVSLFWYQQALGQGPEFLTYFQNEAQLDKSGLPSDRFFAERPEGSVSTLKIQRTQQEDSAVYLCASSGLSRNTIYFGEGSWLTVV.